These 17 T cell receptor beta chains share one sample of origin, sequenced in a study of T cells in Graves' hyperthyroidism and ophthalmopathy. Amplification yielded TCR beta CDR3 regions, with RNA transcripts as the source. The study used the HTBI primer set for a first-round RT-PCR of the TCR CDR3. In TCRdb, the multiplex PCR reads were re-called with MiXCR into one record per CDR3 protein. The sample holds about 560,000 distinct CDR3 sequences, under 60% seen once. Sequencing was carried out using peripheral blood or thyroid tissue (not recorded which). The receptor source for this set is a woman aged 18-35 years with Graves' hyperthyroidism.

There are many counts of this clonotype. J is TRBJ2-5 and V is TRBV29-1, with 9 bases matching TRBD2. V lost 6 bases to trimming and J lost 5 bases; unmatched junction nucleotides: 7. Germline CDR1 is SQVTM and CDR2 is ANQGSEA. The CDR3 has 13 amino acids. The CDR3 region has the DNA TGCAGCGTGTTAGCGGGAGCGATGGAGACCCAGTACTTC. Translation gives CSVLAGAMETQYF.

The J gene is TRBJ1-6, the V gene TRBV25-1, with D perhaps TRBD1 (6 bases). V lost 6 bases and J lost 9, with 15 bases in between. Germline V gene lookup returns CDR1 MGHDK and CDR2 SYGVNS. The CDR3 extends over 14 amino acids. CDR3: CASSLSGAASPLHF. The CDR3 DNA reads as TGTGCCAGCAGCCTCTCAGGGGCCGCTTCACCCCTCCACTTT. The entire variable domain, with the rest obtained from reference TRBV25-1 and TRBJ1-6, is as follows: EADIYQTPRYLVIGTGKKITLECSQTMGHDKMYWYQQDPGMELHLIHYSYGVNSTEKGDLSSESTVSRIRTEHFPLTLESARPSHTSQYLCASSLSGAASPLHFGNGTRLTVT.

This clonotype was detected ten times or more. This chain connects TRBV10-3 to TRBJ2-7, with D perhaps TRBD2 (6 bases). CDR1 ENHRY and CDR2 SYGVKD come from the germline V gene. Trimming shortened V by 6 bases and J by 5 bases, and 20 bases separated the two germline ends. The CDR3 has 15 residues. In DNA, the CDR3 is TGTGCCATCAGAGAGCCCCTAAGGGGAGGCAACGAGCAGTACTTC. It codes for CAIREPLRGGNEQYF.

The chain recombines TRBV5-1 with TRBJ2-2; tentatively, D is TRBD1 (6 bases). CDR1 and CDR2 from the germline V gene are SGHRS and YFSETQ. The CDR3 runs 14 residues. V was clipped by 6 bases and J by 1 base, with 10 bases between them. CDR3 sequence reads: CASTTTGNTGELFF. The CDR3 DNA sequence: TGCGCCAGCACCACGACAGGGAACACCGGGGAGCTGTTTTTT. Full variable domain (rest looked up from reference TRBV5-1 and TRBJ2-2): KAGVTQTPRYLIKTRGQQVTLSCSPISGHRSVSWYQQTPGQGLQFLFEYFSETQRNKGNFPGRFSGRQFSNSRSEMNVSTLELGDSALYLCASTTTGNTGELFFGEGSRLTVL.

The chain carries TRBV12-3 or TRBV12-4 and TRBJ2-2; D gene uncertain. The ends were cut back, 6 bases at V and 8 bases at J, with 16 bases in the middle. The CDR3 extends over 14 amino acids. The CDR3 DNA follows: TGTGCCAGCAGCCCATACCGGTACGGAGGGGAGCTGTTTTTT. It encodes CASSPYRYGGELFF.

Concerning this clonotype itself: The CDR3 carries no conserved terminal phenylalanine or tryptophan, so it likely arises from a read error. The V and J genes are TRBV2 and TRBJ1-2; D possibly corresponds to TRBD1 (5 bases). V lost 2 bases, J lost 6 bases, and 10 bases lay in between. Germline V CDR1 and CDR2: SNHLY, FYNNEI. CDR3 length: 13 amino acids. Here the CDR3 reads CASSELRGDGYTL. CDR3 nucleotide sequence: TGTGCCAGCAGTGAATTGAGAGGGGATGGCTACACCCTC.

This clonotype was picked up a small number of times. V gene TRBV25-1 combines with J gene TRBJ1-2; no firm D call. Germline V CDR1 and CDR2: MGHDK, SYGVNS. This CDR3 spans 15 amino acids. Trimming pared 2 bases from V and 5 bases from J, leaving 15 bases between. The CDR3 loop is CASSERASPWYGYTF. The CDR3 DNA reads TGTGCCAGCAGTGAACGAGCAAGCCCTTGGTATGGCTACACCTTC.

This clonotype was counted ten times or more. CDR3 nucleotides: TGCAGTGCTAGAGATCTGCAGGCCATGGGGCCCCAGCATTTT. Its protein product is CSARDLQAMGPQHF. V gene TRBV20-1 combines with J gene TRBJ1-5; D remains ambiguous. Trimming shortened V by 0 bases and J by 9 bases, and 15 bases separated the two germline ends. Germline loops: CDR1 DFQATT, CDR2 SNEGSKA (reference sequence). The length of the CDR3 is 14 residues.

The V call is TRBV5-5, the J call TRBJ1-1; 8 bases align to TRBD1. Germline CDR1 and CDR2: SGHKS and YYEKEE (reference sequence). V shed 4 bases, J shed 1 base, and the junction held 12 bases outside the gene matches. The CDR3 spans 17 residues. CDR3: CASSVGQVSFGNTEAFF. DNA of the CDR3: TGTGCCAGCAGCGTGGGACAGGTATCATTTGGGAACACTGAAGCTTTCTTT.

The chain is built from TRBV20-1 and TRBJ1-1; D gene ambiguous. Germline-derived CDR1 and CDR2 are DFQATT and SNEGSKA (reference sequence). V was trimmed by 3 bases and J by 0 bases, leaving 8 bases between them. The CDR3 spans 13 residues. This CDR3 is CSARIGLNTEAFF. The DNA for the CDR3 is TGCAGTGCTAGGATCGGGCTGAACACTGAAGCTTTCTTT.

This clonotype came up a few times. The chain combines TRBV4-2 with TRBJ1-2; 10 nucleotides align to TRBD1. The V segment lost 4 bases and the J segment 3 bases; nucleotides outside the gene matches: 2. Germline assignment: CDR1 LGHNA and CDR2 YNFKEQ. The CDR3 runs 14 residues. The DNA for the CDR3 is TGTGCCAGCAGCCGAGGACAGGGGGACTATGGCTACACCTTC. Translated, it gives CASSRGQGDYGYTF.

This clonotype was seen repeatedly, ten times or more. This chain connects TRBV12-3 or TRBV12-4 to TRBJ1-5, with a tentative D call TRBD1 (6 bases). V lost 5 bases and J 6 bases, leaving 11 bases between the germline ends. This CDR3 has 13 residues. The CDR3 DNA sequence: TGTGCCAGCAGTCCACAGGGAATTCAGCCCCAGCATTTT. Translation: CASSPQGIQPQHF.

The chain links TRBV5-1 to TRBJ2-3; TRBD1 matches at 8 bases. CDR1 is SGHRS, CDR2 YFSETQ, per germline. There are 15 residues in the CDR3. V lost 3 bases, J lost 5 bases, and 8 bases stayed unmatched. The CDR3 sequence: CASSSGQELGDTQYF. CDR3 DNA: TGCGCCAGCAGCTCGGGACAGGAGTTGGGAGATACGCAGTATTTT.

There are many counts of this clonotype. This chain joins TRBV25-1 and TRBJ1-1; D possibly corresponds to TRBD1 (6 bases). Trimming pared 2 bases from V and 10 bases from J, leaving 17 bases between. Germline-derived CDR1 and CDR2 are MGHDK and SYGVNS. CDR3 length: 14 residues. The CDR3 DNA is TGTGCCAGCAGTGAAAACAGGGACCGTAAGGGAGCTTTCTTT. Protein sequence: CASSENRDRKGAFF. The full variable domain, rest sourced from reference TRBV25-1 and TRBJ1-1, is EADIYQTPRYLVIGTGKKITLECSQTMGHDKMYWYQQDPGMELHLIHYSYGVNSTEKGDLSSESTVSRIRTEHFPLTLESARPSHTSQYLCASSENRDRKGAFFGQGTRLTVV.

The chain links TRBV25-1 to TRBJ1-1, with D tentatively TRBD1 (5 bases). This CDR3 is 13 amino acids long. CDR1 and CDR2 (germline): MGHDK, SYGVNS. V lost 6 bases and J 5 bases, leaving 13 bases between the germline ends. DNA for the CDR3: TGTGCCAGCAGGGACCGCGAGGGGACTGAAGCTTTCTTT. Protein sequence: CASRDREGTEAFF.

This clonotype was observed a few times. V usage is TRBV2 and J usage is TRBJ2-7, with TRBD2 matching over 13 bases. The CDR3 totals 15 residues. V was pared by 6 bases and J by 6 bases, with 8 bases of the junction left unmatched. Germline V CDR1 and CDR2: SNHLY, FYNNEI. The CDR3 DNA reads as TGTGCCAGCAGCCGCTGGACTAGCGGGAGCCCCGAGCAGTACTTC. This encodes CASSRWTSGSPEQYF. The full variable domain, in which reference TRBV2 and TRBJ2-7 provide the parts outside the CDR3, is EPEVTQTPSHQVTQMGQEVILRCVPISNHLYFYWYRQILGQKVEFLVSFYNNEISEKSEIFDDQFSVERPDGSNFTLKIRSTKLEDSAMYFCASSRWTSGSPEQYFGPGTRLTVT.

This clonotype was seen many times. The rearrangement links TRBV2 to TRBJ1-4, with 10 bases fitting TRBD1. Germline V gene data show CDR1 as SNHLY and CDR2 as FYNNEI. The CDR3 is 17 amino acids. The trim removed 9 bases at V and 2 bases at J, leaving 12 bases unmatched. The CDR3 is CASRMTGGRWTNEKLFF. In DNA form, the CDR3 reads TGTGCCAGTCGGATGACAGGGGGCCGTTGGACTAATGAAAAACTGTTTTTT.